Each of the 5 T cell receptor beta chains below was sequenced from the same sample in a study of cytomegalovirus exposure and HLA in healthy donors. PCR primers comprised 60 Vbeta and 13 Jbeta primers. Libraries were prepared by immunoSEQ multiplex PCR; TCRdb keeps only in-frame clonotypes and omits some of them. Among about 150,000 clones listed, roughly 89% were seen once. The source material was PBMCs. The source of these receptors is a woman in her twenties or thirties in good health and CMV-seronegative.

This clone was detected only a few times. At one boundary the junction diverges from the germline segment, which might be a read error. This chain joins TRBV7-9 and TRBJ1-2, with D possibly TRBD1 on 6 matching bases. The CDR3 spans 15 residues. Germline CDR1 and CDR2: SEHNR and FQNEAQ (reference sequence). The CDR3 spells CSSIHKGGVNYGYTF. The DNA of the CDR3 is TGTTCCAGCATCCATAAGGGGGGGGTCAACTATGGCTACACCTTC.

The chain links TRBV28 to TRBJ1-5; D uncertain. Trimming took off 2 bases at V and 7 bases at J, with 21 bases between the two ends. CDR3 length: 17 residues. Germline CDR1 MDHEN, CDR2 SYDVKM. CDR3 sequence (DNA): TGTGCCAGCAGTTTAAGACACCTGAAACTTACACGGCAGCCCCAGCATTTT. It translates to CASSLRHLKLTRQPQHF.

CDR3 coding DNA: TGTGCCAGCAGCTGGGGGGGACAGGGGTCTAACTATGGCTACACCTTC. This encodes CASSWGGQGSNYGYTF. The V call is TRBV9, the J call TRBJ1-2, with 10 bases identical to TRBD1. This CDR3 contains 16 residues. Germline CDR1 and CDR2: SGDLS and YYNGEE. The V and J ends lost 4 bases and 0 bases, in that order; junction bases with no gene match: 6.

This clone was counted once. V gene TRBV5-6 combines with J gene TRBJ1-6, with TRBD1 identical over 8 bases. The CDR3 length is 19 residues. Trimming at V came to 4 bases and at J to 1 base, leaving 13 bases not matched to a gene. Looked up from germline, CDR1 is SGHDT and CDR2 is YYEEEE. CDR3 bases: TGTGCCAGCAGCCCTACCGGACAGGGAGGGGGATCCTATAATTCACCCCTCCACTTT. Its translation is CASSPTGQGGGSYNSPLHF.

This clone was detected once. V gene TRBV15 combines with J gene TRBJ2-6; D might be TRBD1 (5 bases). The CDR3 has 20 amino acids. V was trimmed by 3 bases and J by 0 bases, leaving 21 bases between them. From germline, CDR1 is LNHNV and CDR2 YYDKDF (reference sequence). The CDR3 here is CATSSTSWRQQTSGANVLTF. The CDR3 DNA reads as TGTGCCACCAGCAGCACCTCATGGAGACAGCAGACCTCTGGGGCCAACGTCCTGACTTTC.